These T cell receptor beta chains were read from a single sample in a study of regulatory T cells in long-lasting Graves disease. In TCRdb, the multiplex PCR reads were re-called with MiXCR into one record per CDR3 protein. This table has about 370,000 distinct CDR3 sequences, around 15% appearing once. The sample consisted of peripheral blood mononuclear cells (PBMCs), taken at new diagnosis, from a patient treated with antithyroid drugs. The receptors originated from a female donor with Graves disease. CDR3s include the opening cysteine and the closing phenylalanine or tryptophan. Fields, in order: V gene, J gene, clone size, D gene, CDR3 protein, CDR3 DNA. A D gene is named only where the DNA matches it firmly. For some rows the clone size is stated as once, few or many, or as a class when expanded; others skip it.

v_gene: TRBV13
j_gene: TRBJ1-4
abundance: many
d_gene: TRBD1
CDR3aa: CASSLRTGNEKLFF
CDR3nt: TGTGCCAGCAGCTTACGGACAGGGAATGAAAAACTGTTTTTT

v_gene: TRBV29-1
j_gene: TRBJ2-5
abundance: NA
d_gene: NA
CDR3aa: CGVRLETQYF
CDR3nt: TGCGGCGTTCGTCTAGAGACCCAGTACTTC

v_gene: TRBV28
j_gene: TRBJ2-1
abundance: few
d_gene: NA
CDR3aa: CASSLRRSPNEQFF
CDR3nt: TGTGCCAGCAGCCTGAGGAGGTCTCCTAATGAGCAGTTCTTC

v_gene: TRBV11-2
j_gene: TRBJ1-1
abundance: many
d_gene: NA
CDR3aa: CASSFEAMNTEAFF
CDR3nt: TGTGCCAGCAGCTTTGAGGCCATGAACACTGAAGCTTTCTTT

v_gene: TRBV5-1
j_gene: TRBJ2-4
abundance: many
d_gene: TRBD2
CDR3aa: CASSPTSGVGSSKNIQYF
CDR3nt: TGCGCCAGCAGCCCGACTAGCGGGGTGGGAAGTTCCAAAAACATTCAGTACTTC

v_gene: TRBV7-2
j_gene: TRBJ2-5
abundance: NA
d_gene: NA
CDR3aa: CASSPPTAVVPIETQYF
CDR3nt: TGTGCCAGCTCACCACCCACGGCGGTTGTACCGATAGAGACCCAGTACTTC

v_gene: TRBV6-2/TRBV6-3
j_gene: TRBJ2-5
abundance: NA
d_gene: NA
CDR3aa: CASSYLGQIQETQYF
CDR3nt: TGTGCCAGCAGTTACCTGGGGCAGATCCAAGAGACCCAGTACTTC

v_gene: TRBV12-3/TRBV12-4
j_gene: TRBJ1-4
abundance: NA
d_gene: TRBD1
CDR3aa: CASRPGQGRHEKLFF
CDR3nt: TGTGCCAGCAGACCGGGACAGGGACGGCATGAAAAACTGTTTTTT

v_gene: TRBV7-2
j_gene: TRBJ1-1
abundance: many
d_gene: TRBD1
CDR3aa: CASSVPGGTEAFF
CDR3nt: TGTGCCAGCAGCGTCCCAGGGGGCACTGAAGCTTTCTTT

v_gene: TRBV27
j_gene: TRBJ2-1
abundance: many
d_gene: TRBD2
CDR3aa: CASSLTSGRYNEQFF
CDR3nt: TGTGCCAGCAGTTTGACTAGCGGGCGATACAATGAGCAGTTCTTC

v_gene: TRBV4-3
j_gene: TRBJ2-3
abundance: many
d_gene: TRBD2
CDR3aa: CASSQDRLAGTTDTQYF
CDR3nt: TGCGCCAGCAGCCAAGATCGACTAGCGGGGACCACAGATACGCAGTATTTT

v_gene: TRBV6-5
j_gene: TRBJ2-7
abundance: many
d_gene: NA
CDR3aa: CASSYSNPTRKSEQYF
CDR3nt: TGTGCCAGCAGTTACTCGAACCCGACTAGGAAGAGCGAGCAGTACTTC

v_gene: TRBV2
j_gene: TRBJ1-3
abundance: many
d_gene: TRBD1
CDR3aa: CASSRQGGSGNTIYF
CDR3nt: TGTGCCAGCAGTCGACAGGGGGGATCTGGAAACACCATATATTTT

v_gene: TRBV12-3/TRBV12-4
j_gene: TRBJ2-1
abundance: many
d_gene: TRBD2
CDR3aa: CASTESGRYNEQFF
CDR3nt: TGTGCCAGCACGGAGAGCGGGAGATACAATGAGCAGTTCTTC

v_gene: TRBV12-3/TRBV12-4
j_gene: TRBJ1-2
abundance: NA
d_gene: NA
CDR3aa: CASSGDALGYGYTF
CDR3nt: TGTGCCAGCAGTGGGGACGCCTTGGGCTATGGCTACACCTTC

v_gene: TRBV7-9
j_gene: TRBJ2-7
abundance: many
d_gene: TRBD1
CDR3aa: CASSLAWDRGYEQYF
CDR3nt: TGTGCCAGCAGCTTAGCCTGGGACAGGGGCTACGAGCAGTACTTC

v_gene: TRBV29-1
j_gene: TRBJ2-2
abundance: NA
d_gene: TRBD1
CDR3aa: CSVDTGGTGELFF
CDR3nt: TGCAGCGTTGATACAGGGGGGACCGGGGAGCTGTTTTTT

v_gene: TRBV15
j_gene: TRBJ2-5
abundance: few
d_gene: TRBD2
CDR3aa: CATSDKKVGLAVQETQYF
CDR3nt: TGTGCCACCAGCGATAAAAAGGTGGGCCTAGCGGTACAAGAGACCCAGTACTTC

v_gene: TRBV12-3/TRBV12-4
j_gene: TRBJ1-2
abundance: few
d_gene: NA
CDR3aa: CASSTGWGRDGYTF
CDR3nt: TGTGCCAGCAGCACAGGGTGGGGCCGGGATGGCTACACCTTC

v_gene: TRBV12-3/TRBV12-4
j_gene: TRBJ1-2
abundance: many
d_gene: NA
CDR3aa: CASIIYGGEWSYTF
CDR3nt: TGTGCCAGCATAATATACGGGGGTGAGTGGAGCTACACCTTC

v_gene: TRBV2
j_gene: TRBJ1-2
abundance: many
d_gene: NA
CDR3aa: CASITESNYGYTF
CDR3nt: TGTGCCAGCATTACGGAGAGTAACTATGGCTACACCTTC

v_gene: TRBV27
j_gene: TRBJ1-1
abundance: many
d_gene: NA
CDR3aa: CASSLTRNTEAFF
CDR3nt: TGTGCCAGCAGTTTAACCAGGAACACTGAAGCTTTCTTT

v_gene: TRBV29-1
j_gene: TRBJ2-3
abundance: many
d_gene: NA
CDR3aa: CSVAAGWESTDTQYF
CDR3nt: TGCAGCGTTGCGGCAGGGTGGGAGAGCACAGATACGCAGTATTTT

v_gene: TRBV10-3
j_gene: TRBJ1-5
abundance: NA
d_gene: TRBD1
CDR3aa: CAISDGQVGQPQHF
CDR3nt: TGTGCCATCAGTGATGGACAGGTGGGTCAGCCCCAGCATTTT

v_gene: TRBV4-1
j_gene: TRBJ2-3
abundance: many
d_gene: TRBD2
CDR3aa: CASSQSGLAGVTDTQYF
CDR3nt: TGCGCCAGCAGCCAAAGCGGACTAGCGGGAGTCACAGATACGCAGTATTTT

v_gene: TRBV2
j_gene: TRBJ2-3
abundance: few
d_gene: NA
CDR3aa: CASRFGDTQYF
CDR3nt: TGTGCCAGTCGGTTCGGAGATACGCAGTATTTT

v_gene: TRBV10-2
j_gene: TRBJ1-5
abundance: NA
d_gene: NA
CDR3aa: CASSESGSSNQPQHF
CDR3nt: TGCGCCAGCAGTGAATCGGGGTCTAGCAATCAGCCCCAGCATTTT

v_gene: TRBV3-1
j_gene: TRBJ1-5
abundance: NA
d_gene: NA
CDR3aa: CASSQDPTPEPQHF
CDR3nt: TGTGCCAGCAGCCAAGACCCCACCCCTGAGCCCCAGCATTTT

v_gene: TRBV7-9
j_gene: TRBJ2-1
abundance: many
d_gene: TRBD1
CDR3aa: CASSRFRDRAYNEQFF
CDR3nt: TGTGCCAGCAGTCGATTCCGGGACAGAGCATACAATGAGCAGTTCTTC

v_gene: TRBV13
j_gene: TRBJ1-1
abundance: many
d_gene: NA
CDR3aa: CASSLHSPSSTEAFF
CDR3nt: TGTGCCAGCAGCTTACACTCGCCTTCGAGCACTGAAGCTTTCTTT

v_gene: TRBV20-1
j_gene: TRBJ1-2
abundance: many
d_gene: NA
CDR3aa: CSATATNYGYTF
CDR3nt: TGCAGTGCCACGGCAACTAACTATGGCTACACCTTC

v_gene: TRBV3-1
j_gene: TRBJ2-2
abundance: NA
d_gene: TRBD2
CDR3aa: CASSPLAGVGNGELFF
CDR3nt: TGTGCCAGCAGCCCACTAGCGGGAGTAGGAAACGGGGAGCTGTTTTTT

v_gene: TRBV7-9
j_gene: TRBJ2-7
abundance: many
d_gene: NA
CDR3aa: CASSPPGVDSSYEQYF
CDR3nt: TGTGCCAGCAGCCCCCCGGGGGTTGACAGCTCCTACGAGCAGTACTTC

v_gene: TRBV7-2
j_gene: TRBJ2-3
abundance: many
d_gene: NA
CDR3aa: CASSLEASSTDTQYF
CDR3nt: TGTGCCAGCAGCTTAGAGGCTAGCTCCACAGATACGCAGTATTTT

v_gene: TRBV24-1
j_gene: TRBJ2-2
abundance: many
d_gene: NA
CDR3aa: CATSGAWGTGELFF
CDR3nt: TGTGCCACCAGTGGAGCGTGGGGCACCGGGGAGCTGTTTTTT

v_gene: TRBV11-2
j_gene: TRBJ2-3
abundance: NA
d_gene: TRBD1
CDR3aa: CASSVGGQGGADTQYF
CDR3nt: TGTGCCAGCAGCGTTGGGGGACAGGGCGGCGCAGATACGCAGTATTTT

v_gene: TRBV28
j_gene: TRBJ1-2
abundance: many
d_gene: NA
CDR3aa: CASNQNNYGYTF
CDR3nt: TGTGCCAGCAATCAGAATAACTATGGCTACACCTTC

v_gene: TRBV5-1
j_gene: TRBJ1-1
abundance: many
d_gene: NA
CDR3aa: CASSYGQNTEAFF
CDR3nt: TGCGCCAGCAGCTATGGACAGAACACTGAAGCTTTCTTT